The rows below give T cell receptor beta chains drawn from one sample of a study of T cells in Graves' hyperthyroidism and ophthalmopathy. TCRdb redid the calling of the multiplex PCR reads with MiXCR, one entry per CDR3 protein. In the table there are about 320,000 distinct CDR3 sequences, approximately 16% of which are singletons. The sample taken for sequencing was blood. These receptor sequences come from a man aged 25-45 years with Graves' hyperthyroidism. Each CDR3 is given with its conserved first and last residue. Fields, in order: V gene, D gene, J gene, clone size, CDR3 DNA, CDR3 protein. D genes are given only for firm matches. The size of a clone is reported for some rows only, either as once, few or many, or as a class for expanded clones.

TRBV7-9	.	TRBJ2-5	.	TGTGCCAGCACCCAAGGGTTTAGGGCCCAGTACTTC	CASTQGFRAQYF
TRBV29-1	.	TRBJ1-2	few	TGCAGCGCCCCTGACGGGATGTATGGCTACACCTTC	CSAPDGMYGYTF
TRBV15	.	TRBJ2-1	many	TGTGCCACCAGCAGACCGGACAGCATCAATGAGCAGTTCTTC	CATSRPDSINEQFF
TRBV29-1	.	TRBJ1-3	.	TGCAGCGTTGTCCACCTGAGTAACACCATATATTTT	CSVVHLSNTIYF
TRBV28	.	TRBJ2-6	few	TGTGCCAGCAGGAGTGGGGGGCAATCTGGGGCCAACGTCCTGACTTTC	CASRSGGQSGANVLTF
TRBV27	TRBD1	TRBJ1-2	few	TGTGCCAGCAGTTTCGGACAGGACTATGGCTACACCTTC	CASSFGQDYGYTF
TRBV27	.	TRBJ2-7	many	TGTGCCAGCAGTTTATCCCCGGGCCCCTACGAGCAGTACTTC	CASSLSPGPYEQYF
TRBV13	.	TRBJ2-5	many	TGTGCCAGCAGCACAGGGTTGGAGACCCAGTACTTC	CASSTGLETQYF
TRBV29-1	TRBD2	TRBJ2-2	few	TGCAGCGGACGGACTAGCGGGAGAAACGGTGTGACCGGGGAGCTGTTTTTT	CSGRTSGRNGVTGELFF
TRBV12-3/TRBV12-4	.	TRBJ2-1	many	TGTGCCAGCAGCTTTAGCGGTAGATTCAATGAGCAGTTCTTC	CASSFSGRFNEQFF
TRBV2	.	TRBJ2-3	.	TGTGCCAGCAGGCAAAGACTAGAAAGCACAGATACGCAGTATTTT	CASRQRLESTDTQYF
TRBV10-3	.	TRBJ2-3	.	TGTGCCATCGGAGGTGATACGCAGTATTTT	CAIGGDTQYF